The T cell receptor beta chain under discussion was sequenced for a study of T cell responses to AZD1222 COVID-19 vaccine. Using immunoSEQ multiplex PCR, the repertoire was profiled, and TCRdb retains in-frame clones only, with some absent. The table includes about 120,000 clones, 85% to 90% detected once. The CDR3 is 14 amino acids. Between the trimmed V and J ends, which lost 7 bases and 5 bases, there was a span of 17 bases. CDR1 and CDR2 (germline): LNHDA, SQIVND (reference sequence). Study-wide points: There were mostly white British donors and more females than males, and clonal diversity was possibly underestimated. Two AZD1222 administrations were followed by greater Spike-specific TCR breadth and depth. Repertoire collection took place solely once the T cell response had peaked.

This clone has more than one count but fewer than ten. Its target is not known. The chain links TRBV19 to TRBJ1-1; TRBD1 might be the D (5 bases). Here the sequenced sample was peripheral blood, taken on day 0 of AZD1222 vaccination. This clonotype was obtained from an adult in good health. CDR3 coding DNA: TGTGCCAGTAAGGCTCGGGACGAACGTACTGAAGCTTTCTTT. This sequence encodes CASKARDERTEAFF.